This T cell receptor beta chain was sequenced in a study of glioma-infiltrating T cells. Study-level findings and limits: Gliomas, especially low-grade, showed above-expected tissue-blood divergence; non-neoplastic patients showed below.

The junction had 3 bases not matched to a gene; V was cut back by 1 base and J by 3 bases. Germline-derived CDR1 and CDR2 are DFQATT and SNEGSKA (reference sequence). The CDR3 runs 15 residues. About this clonotype: The target antigen is unknown.

The iRepertoire nested amplicon-rescue multiplex PCR amplified TCR alpha and beta CDR3s from RNA. Tissue mRNA or PBMC total RNA, about 90-450 ng, went into one-step reverse transcription and amplification. One entry per CDR3 protein results from TCRdb running MiXCR on the multiplex PCR reads. The table has around 350,000 distinct CDR3 sequences, about two fifths seen once. The chain has TRBV20-1 and TRBJ2-1; the match to TRBD2 covers 10 bases. The TCR sequence derives from a human donor with low-grade glioma or glioblastoma, undergoing nonglioma brain surgery, or in good health (not recorded which). The sample was glioma tissue, nonneoplastic brain tissue, or PBMCs (not recorded which). The CDR3 bases are TGCAGTGCTAGAGGGACTAGCGGAAACTACAATGAGCAGTTCTTC. It translates to CSARGTSGNYNEQFF.